These T cell receptor beta chains were read from a single sample in a study of blood T cell repertoires in COVID-19. Sequencing used immunoSEQ multiplex PCR; TCRdb keeps in-frame clones, though not all of them. The sample includes some 30,000 clones, more than 75% of them seen just once. Input material: peripheral blood. These receptors originate from a human donor in a cohort sampled during active COVID-19. The donor label of this sample is uncertain. Each CDR3 is given with its conserved first and last residue. Each record gives: clone size, J gene, V gene, D gene, CDR3 protein, CDR3 DNA. The D gene is left open where the match is weak. Part of the rows lack a size; the others show once, few, many or a class for expanded clones.

size: NA; J: TRBJ2-7; V: TRBV24-1; D: TRBD2; CDR3: CATSHGTSGEQYF; DNA: TGTGCCACCAGTCACGGGACTAGCGGCGAGCAGTACTTC
size: NA; J: TRBJ2-1; V: TRBV28; D: NA; CDR3: CASSSDYYNEQFF; DNA: TGTGCCAGCAGTTCGGACTACTACAATGAGCAGTTCTTC
size: NA; J: TRBJ2-1; V: TRBV7-8; D: NA; CDR3: CASSLQGGNEQFF; DNA: TGTGCCAGCAGCTTACAAGGGGGCAATGAGCAGTTCTTC
size: once; J: TRBJ1-2; V: TRBV25-1; D: NA; CDR3: CASSEGVRKNGYTF; DNA: TGTGCCAGCAGTGAGGGCGTACGGAAGAATGGCTACACCTTC
size: NA; J: TRBJ1-1; V: TRBV18; D: TRBD1; CDR3: CASSPNRGENTEAFF; DNA: TGTGCCAGCTCGCCTAACAGGGGCGAGAACACTGAAGCTTTCTTT
size: NA; J: TRBJ2-2; V: TRBV12-3/TRBV12-4; D: NA; CDR3: CASSPGGELFF; DNA: TGTGCCAGCAGTCCAGGGGGGGAGCTGTTTTTT
size: NA; J: TRBJ2-1; V: TRBV7-8; D: TRBD2; CDR3: CASSPTSGGYNEQFF; DNA: TGTGCCAGCAGCCCCACTAGCGGGGGATACAATGAGCAGTTCTTC
size: NA; J: TRBJ2-3; V: TRBV19; D: TRBD2; CDR3: CASSTGTSGTDTQYF; DNA: TGTGCCAGTAGTACCGGGACTAGCGGCACAGATACGCAGTATTTT
size: NA; J: TRBJ2-7; V: TRBV7-8; D: NA; CDR3: CASTPGHHPYEQYF; DNA: TGTGCCAGCACCCCGGGACACCACCCCTACGAGCAGTACTTC
size: NA; J: TRBJ2-5; V: TRBV2; D: NA; CDR3: CASMGSGETQYF; DNA: TGTGCCAGCATGGGGAGTGGGGAGACCCAGTACTTC
size: NA; J: TRBJ2-2; V: TRBV5-1; D: NA; CDR3: CASSLWAGANTGELFF; DNA: TGCGCCAGCAGCCTGTGGGCAGGGGCCAACACCGGGGAGCTGTTTTTT
size: NA; J: TRBJ2-7; V: TRBV7-2; D: TRBD2; CDR3: CASSLGGSMNEQYF; DNA: TGTGCCAGCAGCTTAGGCGGGAGTATGAACGAGCAGTACTTC
size: NA; J: TRBJ2-1; V: TRBV6-5; D: NA; CDR3: CASSRNEQFF; DNA: TGTGCCAGCAGTCGGAATGAGCAGTTCTTC
size: NA; J: TRBJ2-1; V: TRBV7-3; D: TRBD2; CDR3: CASGTSGMDEQFF; DNA: TGTGCCAGCGGGACTAGCGGGATGGATGAGCAGTTCTTC
size: medium-sized; J: TRBJ2-1; V: TRBV24-1; D: TRBD2; CDR3: CATSDSRAGSYNEQFF; DNA: TGTGCCACCAGTGATAGCCGAGCGGGATCCTACAATGAGCAGTTCTTC
size: NA; J: TRBJ1-2; V: TRBV13; D: NA; CDR3: CASSYRRGGGNYGYTF; DNA: TGTGCCAGCAGCTACCGTCGGGGGGGCGGGAACTATGGCTACACCTTC
size: NA; J: TRBJ1-1; V: TRBV5-4; D: NA; CDR3: CASSSPRLGGSTEAFF; DNA: TGTGCCAGCAGTTCCCCCCGTCTCGGGGGGAGCACTGAAGCTTTCTTT